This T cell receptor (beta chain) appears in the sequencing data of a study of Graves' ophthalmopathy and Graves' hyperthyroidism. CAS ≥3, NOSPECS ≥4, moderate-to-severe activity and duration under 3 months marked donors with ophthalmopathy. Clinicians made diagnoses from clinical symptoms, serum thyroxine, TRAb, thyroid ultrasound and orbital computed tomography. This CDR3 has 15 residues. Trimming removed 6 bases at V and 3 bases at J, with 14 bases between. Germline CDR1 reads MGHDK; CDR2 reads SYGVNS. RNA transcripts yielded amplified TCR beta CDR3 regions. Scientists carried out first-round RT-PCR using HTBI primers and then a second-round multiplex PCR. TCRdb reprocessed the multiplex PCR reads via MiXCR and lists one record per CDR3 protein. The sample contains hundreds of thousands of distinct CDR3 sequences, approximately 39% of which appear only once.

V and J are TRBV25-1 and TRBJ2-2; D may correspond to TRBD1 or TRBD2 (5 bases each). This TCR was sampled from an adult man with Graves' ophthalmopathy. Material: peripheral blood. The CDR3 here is CASSPRDGDTGELFF. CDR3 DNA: TGTGCCAGCAGCCCCCGGGACGGGGACACCGGGGAGCTGTTTTTT.